Detailed here is one TCR beta chain. Which antigen it targets is not known. The sample holds no much larger clone one base away, and base qualities are not on file. The donors were healthy, HIV-negative adults who had no recently reported acute infections or vaccinations. All donors were Caucasian adults living in Nashville, Tennessee, USA. CD8 memory samples were composed of magnetically selected CD45RO+ cells combined with CCR7-negative CD45RA+ effector memory (TemRA) cells. Blood was collected by leukapheresis, and PBMCs were isolated by Ficoll-Histopaque density gradient centrifugation and then cryopreserved in liquid nitrogen vapor phase. Purity and quantity of every magnetically sorted T cell population were checked by analytical flow cytometry. Genomic DNA was isolated from every sorted fraction and measured by UV absorbance on a Nanodrop 2000c. This specimen belongs to a study of shared clonotypes between healthy human individuals (dated by TCRdb to 2019 to 2021). For the wider study: A couple of women and a few men aged 18 to 49 years were included in the cohort. For each donor, CD4 naive and CD4 memory were each given three plates, CD8 naive was given two plates, and CD8 memory was given one plate. To estimate repertoire size and how much clonotype sharing occurs between individuals, the study deeply sequenced the blood TCR repertoires of 4 to 6 healthy adults. To increase sequencing depth and limit assay-specific biases, different laboratories used diverse techniques to prepare libraries and sequence TCR repertoires. Per donor, leukapheresis produced somewhere between about 0.94 and 9 billion PBMCs.

Deletion took 3 bases off V and 3 bases off J, with a span of 12 bases between the germline ends. The germline V gene (reference sequence) yields MNHEY for CDR1 and SMNVEV for CDR2. Including the terminal cysteine and phenylalanine, the CDR3 comprises 14 residues. Just the 42-base CDR3 DNA is kept, in frame starting at base 1. The study at large found these results: Rarefaction of sorted-subset datasets indicated incomplete sequencing despite the large sequencing depth. Based on pairwise subsampling, the degree of clonotype sharing among donors was expected to be affected by sequencing depth. Larger estimated clonotype richness was generally found for naive subsets than for memory subsets. Because the study included only a small number of donors, the genetic and exposure-history diversity represented was limited. Higher generation probabilities were observed for clonotypes shared by all four sorted-subset donors than for non-shared clonotypes. Sharing across a few donors was observed for around 5% of naive CD4, 3.5% of naive CD8, 2% to 2.5% of memory CD4, and roughly 0.4% of memory CD8 clonotypes. Sampling was restricted to blood, and TCR repertoires in tissues likely differ from the TCR repertoires found in blood.

TCR CDR3 regions were amplified from genomic DNA by multiplex PCR using the deep immunoSEQ assay. For each cell subset, the extracted genomic DNA was distributed evenly across all wells of several immunoSEQ 96-well plates, and each plate served as one replicate. Each replicate PCR for sorted subsets received roughly 200 ng genomic DNA, equal to roughly 33,000 T cell genomes. Purified libraries were quantified with a Qubit 3.0 fluorometer, sized on a Bioanalyzer 2100, and re-quantified with the KAPA Library Quantification kit. Every immunoSEQ 96-well plate was sequenced on a separate single-read 150-cycle Illumina NextSeq 550 flow cell. Per the source publication's procedure: Because the immunoSEQ output held only junctional sequences and lacked quality scores, the filtering could not match the filtering applied to full-length reads. Sequences were annotated with PyIR, a Python wrapper for IgBLAST v1.9, using IMGT germline references to assign V/J genes and CDR3. Reads were filtered out if the reads had weak V/J assignments (E-value above 1e-6), no CDR3, stop codons, out-of-frame junctions, or ambiguous translated residues. V3J clonotypes were defined as sequences sharing the same inferred V gene, J gene, and CDR3 amino acid sequence. The percentage overlap between two repertoires was calculated by dividing the number of shared unique clonotypes by the size of the smaller repertoire. Repertoire richness was assessed with RTK rarefaction, the Chao1 estimator, and Recon v2.1 estimates of unobserved clonotypes. For all TCRbeta clonotypes obtained by the gDNA method from a handful of donors, generation probabilities were computed with OLGA. Imported from immuneACCESS, the table was reduced by TCRdb to in-frame sequences with V and J called. These copies leave out some clones; in studies compared against another copy, an unresolved V gene accounts for under half, and the cause of the remainder is not known. That table is the source of V, J and clone size, and D and trimming were worked out from the DNA. In this sample the table shows 600,000 to 750,000 clones, 80% to 95% of which occur a single time. The ten most abundant clones make up about 34% of the sample.

The sequenced material came from memory CD8+ T cells from PBMCs. The cell subset or site label on this specimen signifies: CD45RO+ cells pooled with CCR7-negative TemRA cells. The chain was built from TRBV27 and TRBJ2-7; 5 matching bases give a weak D call of TRBD1. The sequence derives from a man between 18 and 35 years old in good health. Some clones in this sample may be carry-over from other donors' samples. At the DNA level, the sequence is TGTGCCAGCAGTTTGCAGGGTCGGAACTACGAGCAGTACTTC. Its translation is CASSLQGRNYEQYF.